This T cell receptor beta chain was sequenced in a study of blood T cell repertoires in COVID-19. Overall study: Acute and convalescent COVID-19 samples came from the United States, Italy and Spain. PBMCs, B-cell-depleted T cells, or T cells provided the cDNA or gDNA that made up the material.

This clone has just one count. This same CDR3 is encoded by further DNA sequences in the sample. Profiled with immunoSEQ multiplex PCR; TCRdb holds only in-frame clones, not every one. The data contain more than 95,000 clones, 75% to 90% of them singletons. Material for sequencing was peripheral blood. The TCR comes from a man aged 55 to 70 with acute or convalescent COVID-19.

CDR3 sequence: CASSLSGTDTQYF. The CDR3 bases are TGTGCCAGCAGCTTGTCAGGCACAGATACGCAGTATTTT. The rearrangement joins TRBV5-4 to TRBJ2-3; no firm D call. Trimming removed 1 base at V and 1 base at J, with 4 bases between. The germline gives CDR1 SGHNT, CDR2 YYREEE (reference sequence). The CDR3 runs 13 residues.